The 2 T cell receptor beta chains given below trace back to one sample, sequenced in a study of neoadjuvant anti-PD-1 for oral cavity cancer. The method was immunoSEQ multiplex PCR; TCRdb's version includes in-frame clones alone and lacks a portion of them. In the table there are some 10,000 clones, roughly 62% of which are singletons. Time point here: after neoadjuvant nivolumab, at surgical resection. Sequencing used PBMCs, obtained after nivolumab (anti-PD-1) treatment. These receptors were taken from a person between 40 and 80 years old with oral cavity squamous cell carcinoma.

This clone was counted only a few times. This sequence joins TRBV6-4 and TRBJ1-1; tentatively, D is TRBD1 (5 bases). Germline V gene lookup returns CDR1 MRHNA and CDR2 SNTAGT. This CDR3 region has 16 residues. Trimming took 0 bases from V and 7 from J, leaving 18 bases between them. CDR3 region: CASSDSVARGRGEAFF. The CDR3 nucleotides read TGTGCCAGCAGTGACTCTGTGGCTAGGGGACGTGGTGAAGCTTTCTTT.

V and J are TRBV19 and TRBJ2-7, with a tentative D call TRBD1 (6 bases). Trimming took 9 bases from V and 9 from J, leaving 18 bases between them. CDR1 and CDR2 (germline): LNHDA, SQIVND (reference sequence). This CDR3 comprises 12 residues. The CDR3 here is CASGPKGGRQYF. For the CDR3, the DNA is TGTGCCAGCGGGCCGAAAGGGGGTCGGCAGTACTTC.